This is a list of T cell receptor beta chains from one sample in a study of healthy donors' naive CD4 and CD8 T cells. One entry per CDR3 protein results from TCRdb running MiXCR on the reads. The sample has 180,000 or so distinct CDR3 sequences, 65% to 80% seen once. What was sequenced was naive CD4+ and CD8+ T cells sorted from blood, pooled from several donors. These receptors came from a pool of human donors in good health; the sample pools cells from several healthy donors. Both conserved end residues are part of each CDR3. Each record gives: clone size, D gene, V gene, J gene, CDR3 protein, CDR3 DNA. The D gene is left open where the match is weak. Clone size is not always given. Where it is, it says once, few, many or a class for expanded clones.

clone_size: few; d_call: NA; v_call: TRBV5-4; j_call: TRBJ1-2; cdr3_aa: CASSLVGVLDEYGYTF; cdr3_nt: TGTGCCAGCAGCCTGGTGGGCGTCCTAGACGAGTATGGCTACACCTTC
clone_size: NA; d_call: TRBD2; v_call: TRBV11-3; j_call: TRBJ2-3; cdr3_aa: CASSQRAAGALSTDTQYF; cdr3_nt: TGTGCCAGCAGCCAGAGGGCAGCGGGGGCCTTGAGCACAGATACGCAGTATTTT
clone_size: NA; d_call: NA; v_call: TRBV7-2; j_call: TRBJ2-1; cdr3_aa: CASSSGTGNNEQFF; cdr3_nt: TGTGCCAGCAGCAGTGGTACAGGGAACAATGAGCAGTTCTTC
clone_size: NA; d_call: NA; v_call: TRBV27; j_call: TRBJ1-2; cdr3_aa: CASSRHSSYGYTF; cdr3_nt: TGTGCCAGCAGTAGACACAGCTCCTATGGCTACACCTTC
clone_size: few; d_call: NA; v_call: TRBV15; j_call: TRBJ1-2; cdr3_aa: CATSRERVSYGYTF; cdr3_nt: TGTGCCACCAGCAGAGAAAGGGTTTCCTATGGCTACACCTTC
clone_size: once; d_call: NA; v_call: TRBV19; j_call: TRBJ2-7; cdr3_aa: CASSIQGGYYEQYF; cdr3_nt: TGTGCCAGTAGTATACAGGGGGGTTACTACGAGCAGTACTTC
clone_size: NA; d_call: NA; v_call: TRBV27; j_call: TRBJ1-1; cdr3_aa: CASSSHGNTEAFF; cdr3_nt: TGTGCCAGCAGTTCCCACGGTAACACTGAAGCTTTCTTT
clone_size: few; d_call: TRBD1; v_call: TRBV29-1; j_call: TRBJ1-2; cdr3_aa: CSVPKATGAPGGYTF; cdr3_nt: TGCAGCGTTCCGAAAGCGACAGGGGCTCCTGGGGGCTACACCTTC
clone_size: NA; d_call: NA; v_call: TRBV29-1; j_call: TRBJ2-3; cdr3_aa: CSVDHPAVSTDTQYF; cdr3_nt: TGCAGCGTTGATCATCCCGCGGTGAGCACAGATACGCAGTATTTT
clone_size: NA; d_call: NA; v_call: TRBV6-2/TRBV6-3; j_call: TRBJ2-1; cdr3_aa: CASSYELGQSSYNEQFF; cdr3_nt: TGTGCCAGCAGTTACGAGTTAGGGCAAAGCTCCTACAATGAGCAGTTCTTC
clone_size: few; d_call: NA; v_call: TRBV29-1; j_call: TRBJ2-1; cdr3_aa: CSVEGPRGEQFF; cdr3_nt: TGCAGCGTTGAAGGGCCCCGGGGTGAGCAGTTCTTC
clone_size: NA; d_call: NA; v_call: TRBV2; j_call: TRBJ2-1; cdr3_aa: CASDPSGLGEQFF; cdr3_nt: TGTGCCAGCGATCCCTCGGGCCTCGGTGAGCAGTTCTTC
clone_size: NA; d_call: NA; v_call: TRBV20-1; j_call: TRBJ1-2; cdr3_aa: CSARPRVLLSHYGYTF; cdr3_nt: TGCAGTGCTAGGCCCCGGGTACTCCTCTCCCATTATGGCTACACCTTC
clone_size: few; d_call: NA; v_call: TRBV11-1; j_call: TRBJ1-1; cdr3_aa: CASSKETTEAFF; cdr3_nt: TGTGCCAGCAGCAAGGAGACGACTGAAGCTTTCTTT
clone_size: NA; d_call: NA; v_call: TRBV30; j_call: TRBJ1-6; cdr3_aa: CAWSVGGGYNSPLHF; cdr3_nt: TGTGCCTGGAGTGTAGGTGGGGGCTATAATTCACCCCTCCACTTT
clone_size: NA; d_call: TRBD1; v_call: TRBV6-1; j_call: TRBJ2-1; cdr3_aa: CASSDPGTGTYNEQFF; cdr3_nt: TGTGCCAGCAGTGACCCCGGGACAGGGACCTACAATGAGCAGTTCTTC
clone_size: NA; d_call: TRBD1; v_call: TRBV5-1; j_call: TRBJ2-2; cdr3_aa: CASSKDRTGELFF; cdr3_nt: TGCGCCAGCAGCAAGGACAGGACCGGGGAGCTGTTTTTT
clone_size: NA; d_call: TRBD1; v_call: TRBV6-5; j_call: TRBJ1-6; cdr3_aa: CASSSTGSNSPLHF; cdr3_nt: TGTGCCAGCAGCTCGACAGGGAGTAATTCACCCCTCCACTTT
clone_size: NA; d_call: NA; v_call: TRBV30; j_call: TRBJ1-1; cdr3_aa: CAWSHGTGGPNTEAFF; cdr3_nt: TGTGCCTGGAGTCACGGAACGGGAGGACCGAACACTGAAGCTTTCTTT
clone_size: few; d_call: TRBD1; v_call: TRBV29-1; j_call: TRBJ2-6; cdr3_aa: CSVVTGGRSRSGANVLTF; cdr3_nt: TGCAGCGTAGTAACAGGGGGGCGTTCCCGCTCTGGGGCCAACGTCCTGACTTTC
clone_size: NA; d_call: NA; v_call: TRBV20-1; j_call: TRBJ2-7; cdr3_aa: CSANLGLGEQYF; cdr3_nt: TGCAGTGCAAACCTCGGGCTGGGAGAGCAGTACTTC
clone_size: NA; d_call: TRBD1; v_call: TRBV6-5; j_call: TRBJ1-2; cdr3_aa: CASSYFITGGADGYTF; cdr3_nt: TGTGCCAGCAGTTACTTTATTACAGGGGGCGCGGATGGCTACACCTTC
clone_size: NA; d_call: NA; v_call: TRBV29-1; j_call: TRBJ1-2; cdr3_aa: CSVEDRVYGYTF; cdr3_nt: TGCAGCGTTGAAGACAGGGTCTATGGCTACACCTTC
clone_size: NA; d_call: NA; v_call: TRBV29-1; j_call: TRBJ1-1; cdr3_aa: CSVGSTETEAFF; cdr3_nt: TGCAGCGTTGGCAGTACAGAAACTGAAGCTTTCTTT
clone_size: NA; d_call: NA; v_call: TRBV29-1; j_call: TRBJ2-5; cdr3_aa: CSVDMGGETQYF; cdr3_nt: TGCAGCGTAGACATGGGGGGAGAGACCCAGTACTTC
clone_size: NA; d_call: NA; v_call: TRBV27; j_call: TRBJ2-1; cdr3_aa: CATSDPIIEAHNEQFF; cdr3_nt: TGTGCCACCAGTGATCCGATTATTGAAGCCCACAATGAGCAGTTCTTC
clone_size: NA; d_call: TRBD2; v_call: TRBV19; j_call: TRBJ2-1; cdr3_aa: CASSIVGGSVGEQFF; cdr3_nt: TGTGCCAGTAGTATAGTGGGCGGGAGTGTCGGTGAGCAGTTCTTC
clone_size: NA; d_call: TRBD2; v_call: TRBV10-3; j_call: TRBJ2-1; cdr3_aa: CALGTTNGDEQFF; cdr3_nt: TGTGCCCTTGGGACTACGAACGGCGATGAGCAGTTCTTC
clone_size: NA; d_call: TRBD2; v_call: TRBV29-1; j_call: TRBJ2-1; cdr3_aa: CSVVTSGSIGAEFF; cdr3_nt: TGCAGCGTTGTAACTAGCGGGAGTATTGGAGCGGAGTTCTTC
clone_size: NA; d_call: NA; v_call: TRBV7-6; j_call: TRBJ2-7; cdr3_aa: CASSLEPGTFTYEQYF; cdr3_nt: TGTGCCAGCAGCTTAGAGCCCGGGACTTTTACATACGAGCAGTACTTC
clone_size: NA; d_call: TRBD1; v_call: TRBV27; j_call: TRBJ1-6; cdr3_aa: CASSPARTGRFGYSPLHF; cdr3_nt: TGTGCCAGCAGTCCAGCCAGGACAGGGAGGTTCGGGTACTCACCCCTCCACTTT
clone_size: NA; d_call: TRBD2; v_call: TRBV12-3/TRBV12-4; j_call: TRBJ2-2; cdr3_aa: CASSPSGSLDTGELFF; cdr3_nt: TGTGCCAGCAGCCCTAGCGGGAGTCTTGACACCGGGGAGCTGTTTTTT
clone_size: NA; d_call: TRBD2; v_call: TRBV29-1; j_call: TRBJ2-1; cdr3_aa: CSGASGAYNEQFF; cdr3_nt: TGCAGCGGTGCTAGCGGGGCCTACAATGAGCAGTTCTTC
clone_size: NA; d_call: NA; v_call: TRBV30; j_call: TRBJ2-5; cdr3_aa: CAWSVPLGGRGEQTQYF; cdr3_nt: TGTGCCTGGAGTGTACCCTTAGGCGGCAGGGGAGAACAGACCCAGTACTTC
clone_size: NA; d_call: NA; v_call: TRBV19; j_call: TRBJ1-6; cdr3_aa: CASSPRRAQGYNSPLHF; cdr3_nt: TGTGCCAGTAGTCCCCGCCGGGCCCAGGGCTACAATTCACCCCTCCACTTT
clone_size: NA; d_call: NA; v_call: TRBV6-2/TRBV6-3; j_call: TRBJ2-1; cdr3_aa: CASSYLDYPNNEQFF; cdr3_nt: TGTGCCAGCAGTTACTTGGACTATCCGAACAATGAGCAGTTCTTC
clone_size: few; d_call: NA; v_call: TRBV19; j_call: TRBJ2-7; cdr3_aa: CASSINPSGFSYEQYF; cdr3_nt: TGTGCCAGTAGTATAAACCCCTCGGGTTTCTCCTACGAGCAGTACTTC
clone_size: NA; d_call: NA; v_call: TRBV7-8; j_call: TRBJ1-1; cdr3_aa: CASSLARQFQNTEAFF; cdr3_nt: TGTGCCAGCAGCTTGGCCAGACAGTTTCAGAACACTGAAGCTTTCTTT
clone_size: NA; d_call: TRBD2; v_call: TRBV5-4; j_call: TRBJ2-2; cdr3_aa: CASSLGLAGSNTAGELFF; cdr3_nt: TGTGCCAGCAGCTTAGGGCTAGCGGGGAGTAACACAGCCGGGGAGCTGTTTTTT
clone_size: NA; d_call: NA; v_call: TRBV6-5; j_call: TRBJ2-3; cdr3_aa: CASSYSVAVDTQYF; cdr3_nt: TGTGCCAGCAGTTACTCGGTGGCCGTAGATACGCAGTATTTT
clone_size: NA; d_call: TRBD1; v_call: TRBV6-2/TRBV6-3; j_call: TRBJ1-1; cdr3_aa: CASSYPTGITEAFF; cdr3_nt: TGTGCCAGCAGTTACCCGACAGGGATCACTGAAGCTTTCTTT
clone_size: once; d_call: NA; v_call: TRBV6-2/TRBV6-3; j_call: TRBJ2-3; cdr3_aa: CASTAGGRGSTDTQYF; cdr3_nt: TGTGCCAGCACCGCAGGGGGGCGAGGAAGCACAGATACGCAGTATTTT
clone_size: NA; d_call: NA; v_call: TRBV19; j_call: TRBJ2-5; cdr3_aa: CASSIRVSLGEETQYF; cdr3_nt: TGTGCCAGTAGTATCCGGGTCAGCCTTGGGGAAGAGACCCAGTACTTC
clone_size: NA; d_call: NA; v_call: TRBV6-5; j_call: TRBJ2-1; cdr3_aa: CASSYQSYNEQFF; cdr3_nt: TGTGCCAGCAGTTACCAAAGCTACAATGAGCAGTTCTTC
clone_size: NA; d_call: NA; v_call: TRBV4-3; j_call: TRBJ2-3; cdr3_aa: CASSQDLIRGIPDTQYF; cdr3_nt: TGCGCCAGCAGCCAAGATCTGATTAGAGGGATCCCAGATACGCAGTATTTT
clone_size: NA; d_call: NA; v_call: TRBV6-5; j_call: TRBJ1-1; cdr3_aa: CASSYSQGGNTEAFF; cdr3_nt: TGTGCCAGCAGTTACTCACAGGGCGGGAACACTGAAGCTTTCTTT
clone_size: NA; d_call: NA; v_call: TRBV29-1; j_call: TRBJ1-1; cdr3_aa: CSGDSVSLNTEAFF; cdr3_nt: TGCAGCGGTGACAGCGTATCTTTGAACACTGAAGCTTTCTTT
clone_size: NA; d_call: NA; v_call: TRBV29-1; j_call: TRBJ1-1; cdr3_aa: CSVEGMVANTEAFF; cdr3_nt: TGCAGCGTTGAGGGGATGGTGGCGAACACTGAAGCTTTCTTT
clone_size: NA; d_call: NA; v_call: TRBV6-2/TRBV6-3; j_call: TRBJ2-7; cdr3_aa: CASSYSYNGPYEQYF; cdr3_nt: TGTGCCAGCAGTTACTCGTACAACGGACCCTACGAGCAGTACTTC